This is a list of T cell receptor beta chains from one sample in a study of lymphopenia after photon versus proton radiotherapy. Clones were sequenced by immunoSEQ multiplex PCR, and TCRdb holds only the in-frame ones, with some missing. The table records almost 7,500 clones, roughly 86% of them present only once. The material sequenced was peripheral blood, taken from a patient treated with photon-based radiotherapy. The receptors were sampled from a young man with gastric cancer. The CDR3 runs from the conserved cysteine through the conserved F or W. D genes are given only for firm matches. Clone size is given for some rows only: seen once, a few or many times, or a class if the clone is expanded.

D gene | J gene | clone size | V gene | CDR3 protein | CDR3 DNA
. | TRBJ2-5 | . | TRBV4-3 | CASSQAGPLETQYF | TGCGCCAGCAGCCAAGCGGGACCATTAGAGACCCAGTACTTC
. | TRBJ2-5 | once | TRBV7-7 | CASSLSAGQETQYF | TGTGCCAGCAGCTTATCGGCAGGTCAGGAGACCCAGTACTTC
TRBD1 | TRBJ1-4 | . | TRBV5-1 | CASSLGQGRAEKLFF | TGCGCCAGCAGCTTAGGACAGGGGCGAGCGGAAAAACTGTTTTTT
. | TRBJ2-3 | . | TRBV4-3 | CASSQDKRGTQYF | TGCGCCAGCAGCCAAGATAAACGTGGTACGCAGTATTTT
. | TRBJ2-7 | . | TRBV19 | CASSNAVSYEQYF | TGTGCCAGTAGTAACGCAGTTTCCTACGAGCAGTACTTC
. | TRBJ2-7 | . | TRBV7-2 | CASSLGGVAGSYEQYF | TGTGCCAGCAGCTTAGGGGGCGTTGCTGGCTCCTACGAGCAGTACTTC
. | TRBJ2-1 | . | TRBV5-1 | CASSKEQGPEQFF | TGCGCCAGCAGCAAAGAACAGGGCCCCGAACAGTTCTTC
. | TRBJ2-7 | . | TRBV5-1 | CASSFNSRGLDEQYF | TGCGCCAGCAGCTTCAATAGCCGGGGGCTTGACGAGCAGTACTTC
TRBD1 | TRBJ2-1 | . | TRBV4-1 | CASSQDGRGRDNEQFF | TGCGCCAGCAGCCAAGATGGCAGGGGGCGGGACAATGAGCAGTTCTTC
. | TRBJ2-7 | . | TRBV5-6 | CASILPGPLPDEQYF | TGTGCCAGCATCCTTCCCGGGCCTCTACCCGACGAGCAGTACTTC
TRBD1 | TRBJ2-5 | . | TRBV6-5 | CASREQGEETQYF | TGTGCCAGCAGAGAACAGGGGGAAGAGACCCAGTACTTC
TRBD2 | TRBJ2-7 | medium-sized | TRBV9 | CASSVGPSPGTSLYF | TGTGCCAGCAGCGTAGGCCCCTCCCCCGGGACTAGCTTGTACTTC
. | TRBJ2-7 | . | TRBV25-1 | CASSESSGGSEQYF | TGTGCCAGCAGTGAGTCGAGTGGTGGAAGCGAGCAGTACTTC
. | TRBJ2-7 | . | TRBV7-2 | CASSLSVGGRYEQYF | TGTGCCAGCAGCTTATCGGTAGGGGGACGCTACGAGCAGTACTTC
. | TRBJ1-1 | . | TRBV5-4 | CASSLGVIGNTEAFF | TGTGCCAGCAGCTTGGGCGTGATCGGGAACACTGAAGCTTTCTTT
. | TRBJ2-3 | once | TRBV28 | CASSSWEATDTQYF | TGTGCCAGCAGTTCATGGGAAGCTACAGATACGCAGTATTTT
. | TRBJ2-7 | . | TRBV11-3 | CASSSDRYEQYF | TGTGCCAGCAGCTCGGACCGCTACGAGCAGTACTTC
. | TRBJ1-4 | . | TRBV21-1 | CASTSTEDNEKLFF | TGTGCCAGCACTTCGACCGAAGACAATGAAAAACTGTTTTTT
. | TRBJ1-2 | . | TRBV7-2 | CASSPRQAPNYGYTF | TGTGCCAGCAGCCCCCGACAGGCCCCTAACTATGGCTACACCTTC
. | TRBJ1-4 | . | TRBV6-1 | CASSGATAGNEKLFF | TGTGCCAGCAGTGGGGCGACAGCCGGGAATGAAAAACTGTTTTTT
TRBD2 | TRBJ2-2 | . | TRBV4-3 | CASSRGLAGVRTGELFF | TGCGCCAGCAGCCGCGGACTAGCGGGAGTACGCACCGGGGAGCTGTTTTTT
. | TRBJ1-5 | . | TRBV6-5 | CAVSSLGNLNQPQHF | TGTGCCGTAAGCAGCCTTGGCAACCTCAATCAGCCCCAGCATTTT
. | TRBJ2-1 | . | TRBV9 | CASSVEYDNEQFF | TGTGCCAGCAGCGTAGAATACGACAATGAGCAGTTCTTC
. | TRBJ1-3 | . | TRBV5-4 | CASSFLGRAMGNTIYF | TGTGCCAGCAGCTTCCTCGGCAGGGCGATGGGAAACACCATATATTTT
. | TRBJ1-1 | . | TRBV5-1 | CASSGTVLGVVNTEAFF | TGCGCCAGCAGCGGGACGGTATTGGGGGTAGTGAACACTGAAGCTTTCTTT